This T cell receptor beta chain derives from a study of T cell repertoires in cytomegalovirus infection (dated by TCRdb to the late 2010s). Some background on the complete study: The peptide stimulations were aimed at well-studied HLA-B-restricted epitopes as well as recently identified HLA-C-restricted CMV epitopes, whose presentation resists viral immunomodulation. Donor HLA type was relevant to the analysis, because carriage of CMV infection together with the matching HLA type was indicated by public TCR beta signatures. Study-wide findings and limitations: Carriers of CMV infection plus the relevant HLA type were discriminated by the cumulative frequency of public TCR beta family members in the study cohort and in an independent approximately 340-donor cohort. The ex vivo response was dominated by HLA-C-restricted CMV-specific TCR beta clonotypes, which also provided the single most frequent clonotype in two of eight donors.

CDR1 SEHNR and CDR2 FQNEAQ were looked up in the germline V gene (reference sequence). CDR3 length: 13 amino acids, cysteine to phenylalanine. Only the CDR3 DNA is retained, 39 bases long and in frame from the first base. Trimming costs V 5 bases and J 3 bases, and their ends lie 10 bases apart. The treatment or condition label, read with the paper, signifies: in vitro stimulation with specific CMV peptide epitopes to enrich CMV-specific T cells. Reads for this sample came from an Illumina HiSeq 1500. TCRdb reprocessed the public reads (quality trimming at Q25 with fastp, clone calling with MiXCR) and kept in-frame beta chains. All rows with the same CDR3 protein become a single entry with the most common DNA and genes. The sample table contains about 110,000 distinct CDR3 sequences; only one count was recorded for under 35% of them. Of the sample, about 40% is held by the ten largest clones. About this clonotype: Its antigen target is currently unknown. Per-base qualities were not stored, and no clone one base away is much larger.

The source of this sequence is a human donor in good health (CMV status not recorded). Some clones in this sample may be carry-over from other donors' samples. The chain was built from TRBV7-9 and TRBJ2-5; the D gene could be TRBD1 or TRBD2, each one agreeing over 6 bases. The source material was CD8+ T cells from cultured PBMCs, sampled from culture after CMV antigen stimulation. The nucleotides are TGTGCCAGCAGCCCAGGGGAGGAAGAGACCCAGTACTTC. Translated, it gives CASSPGEEETQYF.